This TCR beta chain was sequenced in a study of long-term antiretroviral therapy in people with HIV. CDR1 is LNHNV, CDR2 YYDKDF, per germline (reference sequence). The CDR3 is made up of 13 amino acids. The germline V and J ends were trimmed by 8 bases and 0 bases, with 8 bases remaining between them. Investigators performed immunoSEQ version v3.0 at survey level. Sequencing was performed with immunoSEQ multiplex PCR; in TCRdb, only in-frame clones are kept and a portion is missing. The sample shows roughly 21,000 clones, roughly 85% of them seen only once. The sample holds one count of this clone. This sequence originates from a woman in her twenties or thirties with HIV. The specimen comprised unsorted PBMCs, sampled 0.2 years after starting antiretroviral therapy. This rearrangement joins TRBV15 to TRBJ2-1, with D uncertain. The CDR3 loop reads CATVLSSYNEQFF. The CDR3 DNA reads TGTGCCACCGTCCTAAGCTCCTACAATGAGCAGTTCTTC.